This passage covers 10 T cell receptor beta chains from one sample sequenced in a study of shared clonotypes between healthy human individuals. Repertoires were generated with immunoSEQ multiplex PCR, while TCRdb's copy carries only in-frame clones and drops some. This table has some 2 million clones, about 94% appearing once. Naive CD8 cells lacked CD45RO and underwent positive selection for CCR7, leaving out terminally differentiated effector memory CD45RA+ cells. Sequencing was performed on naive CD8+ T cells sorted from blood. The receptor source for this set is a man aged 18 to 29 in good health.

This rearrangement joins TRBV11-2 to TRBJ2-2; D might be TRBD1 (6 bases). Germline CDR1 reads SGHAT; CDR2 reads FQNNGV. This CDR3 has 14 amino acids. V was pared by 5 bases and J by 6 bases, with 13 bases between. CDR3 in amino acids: CASSAGGTSGELFF. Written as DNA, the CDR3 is TGTGCCAGCAGCGCGGGTGGGACATCCGGGGAGCTGTTTTTT.

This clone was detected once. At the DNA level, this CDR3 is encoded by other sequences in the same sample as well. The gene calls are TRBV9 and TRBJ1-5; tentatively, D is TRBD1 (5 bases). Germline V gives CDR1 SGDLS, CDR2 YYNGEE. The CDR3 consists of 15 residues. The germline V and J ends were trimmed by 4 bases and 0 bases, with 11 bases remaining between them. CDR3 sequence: CASSPQGNSNQPQHF. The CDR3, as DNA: TGTGCCAGCAGCCCGCAGGGCAATAGCAATCAGCCCCAGCATTTT.

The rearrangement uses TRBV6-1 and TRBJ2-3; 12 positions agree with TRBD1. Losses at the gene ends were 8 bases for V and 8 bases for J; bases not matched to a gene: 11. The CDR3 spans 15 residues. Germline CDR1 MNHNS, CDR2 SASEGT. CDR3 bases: TGTGCCAGCGACACCGGGACAGGGGGCAAGGGTACGCAGTATTTT. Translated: CASDTGTGGKGTQYF.

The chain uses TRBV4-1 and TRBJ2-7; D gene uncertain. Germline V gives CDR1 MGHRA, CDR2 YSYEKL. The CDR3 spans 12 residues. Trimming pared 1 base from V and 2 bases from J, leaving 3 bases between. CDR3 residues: CASSQVAYEQYF. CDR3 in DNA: TGCGCCAGCAGCCAAGTAGCCTACGAGCAGTACTTC.

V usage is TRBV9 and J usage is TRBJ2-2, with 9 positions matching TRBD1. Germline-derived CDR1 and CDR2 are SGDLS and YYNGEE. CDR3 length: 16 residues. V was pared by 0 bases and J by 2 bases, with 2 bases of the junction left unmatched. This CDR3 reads CASSVETGGNTGELFF. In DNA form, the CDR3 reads TGTGCCAGCAGCGTAGAGACAGGGGGAAACACCGGGGAGCTGTTTTTT.

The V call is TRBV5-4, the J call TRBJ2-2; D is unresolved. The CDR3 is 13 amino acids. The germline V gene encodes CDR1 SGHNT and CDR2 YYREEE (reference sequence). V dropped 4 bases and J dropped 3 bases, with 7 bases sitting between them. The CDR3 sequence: CASSPADTGELFF. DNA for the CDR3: TGTGCCAGCAGCCCGGCCGACACCGGGGAGCTGTTTTTT.

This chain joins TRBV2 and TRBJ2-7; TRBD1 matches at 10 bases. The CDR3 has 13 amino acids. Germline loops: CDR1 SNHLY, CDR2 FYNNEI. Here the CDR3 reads CAWGTGVSYEQYF. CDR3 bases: TGTGCGTGGGGGACAGGGGTTTCCTACGAGCAGTACTTC.

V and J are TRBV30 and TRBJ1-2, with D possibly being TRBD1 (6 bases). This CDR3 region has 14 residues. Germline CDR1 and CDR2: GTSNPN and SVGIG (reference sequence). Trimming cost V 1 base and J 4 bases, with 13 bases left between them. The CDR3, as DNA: TGTGCCTGGAGTGGGGGGCAGGGCCTCTATGGCTACACCTTC. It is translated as CAWSGGQGLYGYTF.

The CDR3 loop reads CASREGIDGYTF. CDR3 sequence (DNA): TGTGCCAGCAGGGAGGGAATCGATGGCTACACCTTC. This rearrangement joins TRBV6-6 to TRBJ1-2; D ambiguous. CDR3 length equals 12 residues. V was trimmed by 6 bases and J by 6 bases, leaving 11 bases between them. Germline CDR1 reads MNHNY; CDR2 reads SVGAGI (reference sequence).

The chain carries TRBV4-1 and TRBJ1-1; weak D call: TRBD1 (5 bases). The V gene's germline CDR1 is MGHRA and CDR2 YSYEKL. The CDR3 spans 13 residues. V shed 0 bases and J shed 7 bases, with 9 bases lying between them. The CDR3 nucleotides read TGCGCCAGCAGCCAAGATGGGGGGTTTGAAGCTTTCTTT. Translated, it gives CASSQDGGFEAFF.